These 12 T cell receptor beta chains were all obtained from the same sample, sequenced in a study of cytomegalovirus exposure and HLA in healthy donors. PCR employed 60 Vbeta and 13 Jbeta primers. The protocol was immunoSEQ multiplex PCR, while the TCRdb copy is restricted to in-frame clones and leaves out a portion. The table lists around 130,000 clones, just over 65% of them singletons. Sequences were obtained from PBMCs. These receptors were collected from a woman aged 60-75 years in good health and CMV-seronegative.

V usage is TRBV2 and J usage is TRBJ1-2; TRBD1 matches at 11 bases. This CDR3 is 15 amino acids long. The J segment lost 2 bases and the V segment lost 6 bases, leaving 5 bases of the junction unmatched. CDR1 and CDR2 (germline): SNHLY, FYNNEI. CDR3 amino acids: CASSIGQGANYGYTF. In nucleotides, the CDR3 is TGTGCCAGCAGCATAGGACAGGGGGCAAACTATGGCTACACCTTC.

This rearrangement joins TRBV19 to TRBJ1-3, with TRBD1 as a possible D gene (5 bases). There are 14 residues in the CDR3. Trimming shortened V by 6 bases and J by 3 bases, and 12 bases separated the two germline ends. Germline V gene data show CDR1 as LNHDA and CDR2 as SQIVND (reference sequence). The CDR3 region is CASRPTGYGNTIYF. The CDR3 DNA sequence: TGTGCCAGTAGGCCCACAGGATATGGAAACACCATATATTTT.

This clone has only a few counts. V and J are TRBV7-8 and TRBJ1-2; D unresolved. This CDR3 region has 15 residues. Germline V gene sequence: CDR1 SGHVS, CDR2 FQNEAQ. V dropped 0 bases and J dropped 2 bases, with 10 bases sitting between them. The CDR3 DNA reads TGTGCCAGCAGCTTAGCGGCTGGGCAGAACTATGGCTACACCTTC. It codes for CASSLAAGQNYGYTF. Based on the CDR3 plus reference TRBV7-8 and TRBJ1-2, the full variable domain is GAGVSQSPRYKVAKRGQDVALRCDPISGHVSLFWYQQALGQGPEFLTYFQNEAQLDKSGLPSDRFFAERPEGSVSTLKIQRTQQEDSAVYLCASSLAAGQNYGYTFGSGTRLTVV.

The CDR3 sequence is CASSEGQGAQAFF. The CDR3 coding sequence is TGTGCCAGCAGTGAGGGACAGGGGGCGCAAGCTTTCTTT. V and J are TRBV6-5 and TRBJ1-1; 12 bases match TRBD1. The germline gives CDR1 MNHEY, CDR2 SVGAGI. This CDR3 has 13 amino acids. The V gene end was trimmed by 5 bases and the J gene end by 9 bases; junction bases not matched to a gene: 4.

The V call is TRBV7-6, the J call TRBJ2-7; TRBD1 matches at 10 bases. V gave up 3 bases and J gave up 7 bases; unmatched junction bases: 18. The CDR3 runs 18 residues. Per germline, CDR1 SGHVS and CDR2 FNYEAQ. In nucleotides, the CDR3 is TGTGCCAGCAGCTTGACAGGGGGCTTCGGTTGGGGAGTGGAGGAGCAGTACTTC. Translated, it gives CASSLTGGFGWGVEEQYF.

The DNA for the CDR3 is TGTGCCAGCAGCGCGGGACAGGGGATCTACGAGCAGTACTTC. This codes for CASSAGQGIYEQYF. The gene calls are TRBV9 and TRBJ2-7, with 10 positions matching TRBD1. The germline V gene has CDR1 SGDLS and CDR2 YYNGEE. The V segment lost 3 bases and the J segment 3 bases; nucleotides outside the gene matches: 3. The CDR3 has 14 amino acids.

The chain links TRBV10-3 to TRBJ1-2; 8 bases are shared with TRBD1. With V trimmed by 7 bases and J by 8 bases, 9 bases remained unmatched. The CDR3 runs 13 residues. CDR1 is ENHRY and CDR2 is SYGVKD in the germline V gene. In DNA form, the CDR3 reads TGTGCCATCAACCGACAGGGGCTCTGGGGCTACACCTTC. Translation: CAINRQGLWGYTF.

Worth noting for this clone: Other nucleotide sequences from this sample produce the same CDR3. This chain joins TRBV29-1 and TRBJ2-3, with TRBD1 matching over 8 bases. Germline CDR1 reads SQVTM; CDR2 reads ANQGSEA. Unmatched junction bases numbered 1, after V lost 2 bases and J lost 6 bases. There are 12 residues in the CDR3. CDR3 bases: TGCAGCGTTGAATGGACAGGGGATACGCAGTATTTT. Translation: CSVEWTGDTQYF.

A few counts support this clone. V usage is TRBV2 and J usage is TRBJ1-1, with a weak D call TRBD1 (5 bases). V was shortened by 6 bases and J by 1 base, with 9 bases between the two germline ends. Germline V gene lookup returns CDR1 SNHLY and CDR2 FYNNEI. The CDR3 covers 13 residues. CDR3 residues: CASRHDRNTEAFF. CDR3 coding DNA: TGTGCCAGCAGACACGACAGGAACACTGAAGCTTTCTTT.

This clone was detected once. The V and J genes are TRBV19 and TRBJ1-5; a weak D match, TRBD1 (5 bases). This CDR3 region has 14 residues. Germline V gives CDR1 LNHDA, CDR2 SQIVND (reference sequence). V was pared by 3 bases and J by 2 bases, with 8 bases between. The CDR3 sequence is CASSIEQGNQPQHF. CDR3 DNA sequence: TGTGCCAGTAGTATCGAACAGGGCAATCAGCCCCAGCATTTT.

This clone has more than one count but fewer than ten. The chain employs TRBV7-2 and TRBJ2-3, with a possible D match to TRBD2 (5 bases). V was clipped by 1 base and J by 3 bases, with 20 bases between them. Looked up from germline, CDR1 is SGHTA and CDR2 is FQGNSA. The CDR3 is 18 amino acids. The CDR3 nucleotides read TGTGCCAGCAGCTTAGTCGCGGGTGGGCCCCTGGGTACAGATACGCAGTATTTT. Translated, it gives CASSLVAGGPLGTDTQYF.

This chain joins TRBV9 and TRBJ1-3; TRBD1 aligns across 7 bases. Germline CDR1 is SGDLS and CDR2 is YYNGEE. The CDR3 is 16 amino acids. V shed 4 bases, J shed 0 bases, and the junction held 7 bases outside the gene matches. CDR3 in DNA: TGTGCCAGCAGCCAAAGGACAGGCCGCTCTGGAAACACCATATATTTT. This gives the protein CASSQRTGRSGNTIYF. The entire variable domain, with the rest obtained from reference TRBV9 and TRBJ1-3, is as follows: DSGVTQTPKHLITATGQRVTLRCSPRSGDLSVYWYQQSLDQGLQFLIQYYNGEERAKGNILERFSAQQFPDLHSELNLSSLELGDSALYFCASSQRTGRSGNTIYFGEGSWLTVV.